Listed below are T cell receptor beta chains from one sample, sequenced in a study of blood T cell repertoires in COVID-19. Sequencing used immunoSEQ multiplex PCR; TCRdb keeps in-frame clones, though not all of them. The sample consists of about 80,000 clones, around 88% of them appearing once. Input material: peripheral blood. The receptors were sampled from a woman aged 80 or over with acute or convalescent COVID-19. Each CDR3 is given with its conserved first and last residue. Each record gives: V gene, J gene, clone size, D gene, CDR3 DNA, CDR3 protein. A D gene is named only where the DNA matches it firmly. Expanded clones get a size class; other rows say once, few or many, or leave the size out.

>TRBV11-3|TRBJ2-2|NA|NA
TGTGCCAGCAGCTTAGCTACCGGGGAGCTGTTTTTT
CASSLATGELFF
>TRBV5-1|TRBJ1-1|NA|TRBD1
TGCGCCAGCAGCGCCGGGACAGGGGAAGCTTTCTTT
CASSAGTGEAFF
>TRBV3-1/TRBV3-2|TRBJ2-7|NA|TRBD1
TGTGCCAGCAGCCAAAGGGGACAGGGACATAACGAGCAGTACTTC
CASSQRGQGHNEQYF
>TRBV2|TRBJ2-4|NA|NA
TGTGCCAGCAGAGGAGGGGACATTCAGTACTTC
CASRGGDIQYF
>TRBV2|TRBJ2-3|NA|TRBD2
TGTGCCAGCAGGGGACTAGCGGGGGATACGCAGTATTTT
CASRGLAGDTQYF
>TRBV3-1/TRBV3-2|TRBJ2-3|NA|TRBD2
TGTGCCAGCAGCCAAGTTGGCCGAGCGGGGGGGACAGATACGCAGTATTTT
CASSQVGRAGGTDTQYF
>TRBV6-5|TRBJ2-3|few|NA
TGTGCCAGCAGAGAGGCCGGTGCTAGCACAGATACGCAGTATTTT
CASREAGASTDTQYF
>TRBV19|TRBJ2-7|NA|NA
TGTGCCAGTAGTATCCAGGGACAATTCTACGAGCAGTACTTC
CASSIQGQFYEQYF
>TRBV6-4|TRBJ2-1|few|NA
TGTGCCAGCAGTGAACGGTACAATGAGCAGTTCTTC
CASSERYNEQFF
>TRBV5-1|TRBJ1-4|NA|TRBD1
TGCGCCAGCCGGGACAGGAGTAATGAAAAACTGTTTTTT
CASRDRSNEKLFF
>TRBV19|TRBJ2-3|NA|NA
TGTGCCAGTAGTAAAGGGACTGGCACAGATACGCAGTATTTT
CASSKGTGTDTQYF
>TRBV11-1|TRBJ1-4|NA|NA
TGTGCCAGCAGCCTCAATGAAAAACTGTTTTTT
CASSLNEKLFF
>TRBV10-2|TRBJ2-3|NA|TRBD1
TGCGCCAGCACCACCGGGACAGGGTCCCTCACAGATACGCAGTATTTT
CASTTGTGSLTDTQYF
>TRBV25-1|TRBJ1-6|few|NA
TGTGCCAGCAGTGAAAGGAGCTCCTATAATTCACCCCTCCACTTT
CASSERSSYNSPLHF
>TRBV6-2/TRBV6-3|TRBJ2-5|few|NA
TGTGCCAGCAGTTACAACCTCGAACAAATTGTGATGGAAGAGACCCAGTACTTC
CASSYNLEQIVMEETQYF
>TRBV12-3/TRBV12-4|TRBJ2-7|NA|NA
TGTGCCAGCAGTTCAGCGCGGGGTGGCGAGCAGTACTTC
CASSSARGGEQYF
>TRBV19|TRBJ1-2|once|NA
TGTGCCAGTAGTGTCCAGGGTATTGGGTACGGCTACACCTTC
CASSVQGIGYGYTF
>TRBV5-4|TRBJ1-2|NA|NA
TGTGCCAGCAGCTTGTTGGCCACCTCTAACTATGGCTACACCTTC
CASSLLATSNYGYTF
>TRBV18|TRBJ1-1|few|TRBD1
TGTGCCAGCTCACAACAGGGGCGCGGAGCTTTCTTT
CASSQQGRGAFF
>TRBV6-6|TRBJ1-2|NA|TRBD1
TGTGCCAGCAGTTACGAGGGGGCGTTTGGCTACACCTTC
CASSYEGAFGYTF
>TRBV9|TRBJ2-1|NA|NA
TGTGCCAGCAGCGTAGTGGGCGGAGGAGGGCAGTTCTTC
CASSVVGGGGQFF
>TRBV19|TRBJ2-3|NA|TRBD2
TGTGCCAGTAGTCCCCGGACTAGCGGGAGAAGAGATACGCAGTATTTT
CASSPRTSGRRDTQYF
>TRBV7-2|TRBJ2-7|NA|TRBD2
TGTGCCAGCAGCTCCCGGGCGGGGGGAAATTACGAGCAGTACTTC
CASSSRAGGNYEQYF
>TRBV4-2|TRBJ2-5|NA|TRBD2
TGTGCCAGCAGCCATTCCCCCCCCGGGGGGCAAGAGACCCAGTACTTC
CASSHSPPGGQETQYF
>TRBV6-5|TRBJ1-1|NA|TRBD1
TGTGCCAGCAGTTACGACGACAGGGACACTGAAGCTTTCTTT
CASSYDDRDTEAFF
>TRBV27|TRBJ2-5|NA|NA
TGTGCCAGCCTTGACAGAAACCAAGAGACCCAGTACTTC
CASLDRNQETQYF
>TRBV20-1|TRBJ2-4|NA|TRBD2
TGCAGTGCTCAGGGAGGGGACATTCAGTACTTC
CSAQGGDIQYF
>TRBV3-1/TRBV3-2|TRBJ2-3|NA|NA
TGTGCCAGCAGCCGCCGGGACACCACAGATACGCAGTATTTT
CASSRRDTTDTQYF